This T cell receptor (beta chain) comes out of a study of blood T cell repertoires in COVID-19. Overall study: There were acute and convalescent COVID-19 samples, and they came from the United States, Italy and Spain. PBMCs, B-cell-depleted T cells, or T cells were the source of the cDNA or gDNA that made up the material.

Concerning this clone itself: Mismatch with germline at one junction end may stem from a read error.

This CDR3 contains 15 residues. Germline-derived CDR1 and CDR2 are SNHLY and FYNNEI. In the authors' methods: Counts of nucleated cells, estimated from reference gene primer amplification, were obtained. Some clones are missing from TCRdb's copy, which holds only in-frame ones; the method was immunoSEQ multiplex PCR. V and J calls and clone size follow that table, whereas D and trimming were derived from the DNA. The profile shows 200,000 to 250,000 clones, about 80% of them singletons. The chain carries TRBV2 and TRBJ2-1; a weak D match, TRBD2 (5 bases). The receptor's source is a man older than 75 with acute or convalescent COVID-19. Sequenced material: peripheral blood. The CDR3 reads CASSGGGSFYDEQFF. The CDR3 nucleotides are TGTGCCAGCAGCGGCGGAGGTAGCTTCTACGATGAGCAGTTCTTC.